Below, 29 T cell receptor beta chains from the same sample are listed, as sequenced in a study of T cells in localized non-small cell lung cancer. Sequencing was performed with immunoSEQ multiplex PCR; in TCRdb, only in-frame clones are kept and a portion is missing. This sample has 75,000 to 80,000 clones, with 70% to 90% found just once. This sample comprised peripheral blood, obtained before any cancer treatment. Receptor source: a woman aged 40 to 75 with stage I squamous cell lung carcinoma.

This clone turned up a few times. The CDR3 protein is CASSQGTSGQETQYF. The CDR3 region has the DNA TGTGCCAGCAGCCAGGGGACTAGCGGGCAAGAGACCCAGTACTTC. The chain carries TRBV9 and TRBJ2-5, with 12 nucleotides matching TRBD2. In germline, CDR1 is SGDLS, CDR2 YYNGEE. Trimming took 4 bases from V and 2 from J; bases not matched to a gene: 3. CDR3 size: 15 residues.

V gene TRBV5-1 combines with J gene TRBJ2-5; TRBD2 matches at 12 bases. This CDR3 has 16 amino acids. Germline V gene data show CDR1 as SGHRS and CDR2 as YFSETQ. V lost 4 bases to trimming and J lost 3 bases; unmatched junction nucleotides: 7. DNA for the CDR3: TGCGCCAGCAGCCCAGGGGCTAGCGGGGGGGAAGAGACCCAGTACTTC. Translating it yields CASSPGASGGEETQYF.

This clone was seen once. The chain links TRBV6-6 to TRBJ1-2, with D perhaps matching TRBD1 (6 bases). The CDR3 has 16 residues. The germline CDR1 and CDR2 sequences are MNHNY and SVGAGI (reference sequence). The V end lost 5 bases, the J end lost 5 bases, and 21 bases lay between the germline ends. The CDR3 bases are TGTGCCAGCAGTCCATACGATCCGACAGGAGGGTATGGCTACACCTTC. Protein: CASSPYDPTGGYGYTF.

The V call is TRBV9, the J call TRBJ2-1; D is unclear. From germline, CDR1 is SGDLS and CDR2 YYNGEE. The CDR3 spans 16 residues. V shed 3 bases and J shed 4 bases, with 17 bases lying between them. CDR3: CASSARVPTAYNEQFF. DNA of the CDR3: TGTGCCAGCAGCGCCCGGGTGCCGACCGCGTACAATGAGCAGTTCTTC. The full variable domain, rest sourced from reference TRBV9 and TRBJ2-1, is DSGVTQTPKHLITATGQRVTLRCSPRSGDLSVYWYQQSLDQGLQFLIQYYNGEERAKGNILERFSAQQFPDLHSELNLSSLELGDSALYFCASSARVPTAYNEQFFGPGTRLTVL.

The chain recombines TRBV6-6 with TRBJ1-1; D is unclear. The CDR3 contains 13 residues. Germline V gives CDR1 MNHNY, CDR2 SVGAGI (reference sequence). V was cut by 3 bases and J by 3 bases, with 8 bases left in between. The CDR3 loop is CASSYRQDTEAFF. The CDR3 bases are TGTGCCAGCAGTTATAGGCAAGACACTGAAGCTTTCTTT.

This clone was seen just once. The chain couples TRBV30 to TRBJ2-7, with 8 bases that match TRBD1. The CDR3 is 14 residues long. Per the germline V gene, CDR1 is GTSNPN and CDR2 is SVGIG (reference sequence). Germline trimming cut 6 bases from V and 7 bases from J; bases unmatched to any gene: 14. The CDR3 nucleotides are TGTGCCTGCTACCCCCAGGGGGCGGTGCGGGAGCAGTACTTC. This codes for CACYPQGAVREQYF.

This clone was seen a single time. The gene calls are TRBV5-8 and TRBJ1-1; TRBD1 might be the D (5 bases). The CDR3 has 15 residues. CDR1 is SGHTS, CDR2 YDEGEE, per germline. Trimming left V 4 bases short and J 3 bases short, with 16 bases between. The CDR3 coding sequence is TGTGCCAGCAGCGGGGGGACCGCGGCCGACACTGAAGCTTTCTTT. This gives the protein CASSGGTAADTEAFF. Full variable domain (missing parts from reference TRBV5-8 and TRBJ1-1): EAGVTQSPTHLIKTRGQQATLRCSPISGHTSVYWYQQALGLGLQFLLWYDEGEERNRGNFPPRFSGRQFPNYSSELNVNALELEDSALYLCASSGGTAADTEAFFGQGTRLTVV.

The CDR3 nucleotides read TGCGCCAGCAGCGATTGGGGGGTGAACACTGAAGCTTTCTTT. Residues: CASSDWGVNTEAFF. The rearrangement joins TRBV5-1 to TRBJ1-1; tentative D call: TRBD1 (5 bases). Germline CDR1 reads SGHRS; CDR2 reads YFSETQ. CDR3 size: 14 residues. The germline V and J ends were trimmed by 4 bases and 0 bases, with 10 bases remaining between them.

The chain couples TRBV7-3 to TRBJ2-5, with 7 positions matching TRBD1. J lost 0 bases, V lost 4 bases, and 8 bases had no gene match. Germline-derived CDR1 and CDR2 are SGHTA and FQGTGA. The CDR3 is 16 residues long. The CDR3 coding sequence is TGTGCCAGCAGCTCACGGGGACAGCAGCACCAAGAGACCCAGTACTTC. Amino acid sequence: CASSSRGQQHQETQYF.

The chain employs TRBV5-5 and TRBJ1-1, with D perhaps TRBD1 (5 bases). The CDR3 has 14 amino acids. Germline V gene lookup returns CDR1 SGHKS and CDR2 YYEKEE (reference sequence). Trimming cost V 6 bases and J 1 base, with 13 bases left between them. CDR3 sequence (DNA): TGTGCCAGCAACGGGGGGGTAGGGAACACTGAAGCTTTCTTT. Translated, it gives CASNGGVGNTEAFF.

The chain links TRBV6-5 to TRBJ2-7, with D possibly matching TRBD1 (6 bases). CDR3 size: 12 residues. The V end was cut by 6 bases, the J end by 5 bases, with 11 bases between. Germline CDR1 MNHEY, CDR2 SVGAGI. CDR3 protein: CASRQGAHEQYF. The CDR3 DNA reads TGTGCCAGCAGACAGGGAGCGCACGAGCAGTACTTC.

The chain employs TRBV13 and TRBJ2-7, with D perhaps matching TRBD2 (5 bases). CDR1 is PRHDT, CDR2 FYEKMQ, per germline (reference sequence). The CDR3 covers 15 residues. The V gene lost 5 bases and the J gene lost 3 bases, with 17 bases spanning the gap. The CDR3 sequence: CASSPRGPAVYEQYF. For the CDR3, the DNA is TGTGCCAGCAGCCCCCGAGGGCCGGCGGTCTACGAGCAGTACTTC.

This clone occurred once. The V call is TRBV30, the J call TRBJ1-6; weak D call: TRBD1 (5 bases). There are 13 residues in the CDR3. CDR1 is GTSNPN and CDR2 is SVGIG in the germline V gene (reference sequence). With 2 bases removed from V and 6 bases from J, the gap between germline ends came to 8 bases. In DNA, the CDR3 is TGTGCCTGGAGTTCGGGGCTTAATTCACCCCTCCACTTT. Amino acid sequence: CAWSSGLNSPLHF.

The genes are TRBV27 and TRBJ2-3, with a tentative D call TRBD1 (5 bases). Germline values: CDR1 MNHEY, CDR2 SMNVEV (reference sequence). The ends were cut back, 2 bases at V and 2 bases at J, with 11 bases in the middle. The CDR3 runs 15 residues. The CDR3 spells CASSLSRALTDTQYF. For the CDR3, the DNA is TGTGCCAGCAGTTTAAGCAGGGCCCTCACAGATACGCAGTATTTT.

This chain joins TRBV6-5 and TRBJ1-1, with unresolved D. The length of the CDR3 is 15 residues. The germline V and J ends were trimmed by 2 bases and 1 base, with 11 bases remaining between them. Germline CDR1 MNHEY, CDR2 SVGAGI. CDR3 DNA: TGTGCCAGCAGTTACGGTCCACAGCCGAACACTGAAGCTTTCTTT. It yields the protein CASSYGPQPNTEAFF.

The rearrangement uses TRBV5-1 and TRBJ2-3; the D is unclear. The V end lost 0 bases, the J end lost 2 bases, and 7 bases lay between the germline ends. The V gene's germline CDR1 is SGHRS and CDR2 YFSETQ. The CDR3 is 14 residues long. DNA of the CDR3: TGCGCCAGCAGCTTGGCCACGGCCACAGATACGCAGTATTTT. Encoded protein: CASSLATATDTQYF.

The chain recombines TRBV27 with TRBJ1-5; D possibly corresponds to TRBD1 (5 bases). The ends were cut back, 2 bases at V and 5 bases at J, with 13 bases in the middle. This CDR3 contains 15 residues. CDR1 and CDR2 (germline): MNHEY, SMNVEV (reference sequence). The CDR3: CASSLTGRSDQPQHF. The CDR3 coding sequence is TGTGCCAGCAGTTTAACGGGACGGAGCGATCAGCCCCAGCATTTT.

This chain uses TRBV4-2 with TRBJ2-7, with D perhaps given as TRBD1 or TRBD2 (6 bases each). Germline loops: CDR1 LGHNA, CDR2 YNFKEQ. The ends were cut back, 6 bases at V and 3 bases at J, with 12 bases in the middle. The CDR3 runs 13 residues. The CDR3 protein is CASSHGGGYEQYF. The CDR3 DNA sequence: TGTGCCAGCAGTCACGGAGGGGGCTACGAGCAGTACTTC.

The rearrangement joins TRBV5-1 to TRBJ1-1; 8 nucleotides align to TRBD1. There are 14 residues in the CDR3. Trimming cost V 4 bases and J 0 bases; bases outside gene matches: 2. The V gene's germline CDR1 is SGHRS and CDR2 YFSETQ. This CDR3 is CASSPGQVNTEAFF. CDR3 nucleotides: TGCGCCAGCAGCCCGGGACAGGTGAACACTGAAGCTTTCTTT. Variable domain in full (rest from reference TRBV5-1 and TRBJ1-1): KAGVTQTPRYLIKTRGQQVTLSCSPISGHRSVSWYQQTPGQGLQFLFEYFSETQRNKGNFPGRFSGRQFSNSRSEMNVSTLELGDSALYLCASSPGQVNTEAFFGQGTRLTVV.

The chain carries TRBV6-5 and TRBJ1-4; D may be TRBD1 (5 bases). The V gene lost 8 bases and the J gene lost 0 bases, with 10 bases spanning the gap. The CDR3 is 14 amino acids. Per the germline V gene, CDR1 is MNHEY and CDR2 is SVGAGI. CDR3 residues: CASGRQTTNEKLFF. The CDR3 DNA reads TGTGCCAGCGGAAGACAGACAACTAATGAAAAACTGTTTTTT.

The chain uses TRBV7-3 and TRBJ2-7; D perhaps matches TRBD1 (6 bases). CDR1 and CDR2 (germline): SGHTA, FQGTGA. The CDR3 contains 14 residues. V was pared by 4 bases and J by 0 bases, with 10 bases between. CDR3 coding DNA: TGTGCCAGCAGCTCAGGGGCCCTCTCCTACGAGCAGTACTTC. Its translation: CASSSGALSYEQYF.

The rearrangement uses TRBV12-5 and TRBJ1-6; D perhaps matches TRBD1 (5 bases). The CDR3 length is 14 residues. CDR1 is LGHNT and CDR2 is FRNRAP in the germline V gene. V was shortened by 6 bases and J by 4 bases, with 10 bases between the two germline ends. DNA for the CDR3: TGTGCTAGTGGGGGGGACGGGTATAATTCACCCCTCCACTTT. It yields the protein CASGGDGYNSPLHF.

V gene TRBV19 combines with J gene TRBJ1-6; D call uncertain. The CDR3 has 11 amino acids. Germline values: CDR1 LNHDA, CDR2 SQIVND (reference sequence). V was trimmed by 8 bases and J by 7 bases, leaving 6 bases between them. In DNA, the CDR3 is TGTGCCAGTGGAGGGAATTCACCCCTCCACTTT. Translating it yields CASGGNSPLHF.

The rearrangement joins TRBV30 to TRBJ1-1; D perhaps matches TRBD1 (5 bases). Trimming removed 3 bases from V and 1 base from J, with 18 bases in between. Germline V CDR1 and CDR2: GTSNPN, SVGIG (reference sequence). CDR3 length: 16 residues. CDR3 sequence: CAWSQTGRGSNTEAFF. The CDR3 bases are TGTGCCTGGAGCCAAACGGGACGGGGGTCGAACACTGAAGCTTTCTTT. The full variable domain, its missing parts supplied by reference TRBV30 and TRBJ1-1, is SQTIHQWPATLVQPVGSPLSLECTVEGTSNPNLYWYRQAAGRGLQLLFYSVGIGQISSEVPQNLSASRPQDRQFILSSKKLLLSDSGFYLCAWSQTGRGSNTEAFFGQGTRLTVV.

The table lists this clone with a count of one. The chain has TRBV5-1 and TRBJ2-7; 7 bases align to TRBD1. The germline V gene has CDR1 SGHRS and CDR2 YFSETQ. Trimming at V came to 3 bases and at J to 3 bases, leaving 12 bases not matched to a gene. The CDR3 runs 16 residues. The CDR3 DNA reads TGCGCCAGCAGCTCCCGACAGGGAAGGATGGTCTACGAGCAGTACTTC. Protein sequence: CASSSRQGRMVYEQYF.

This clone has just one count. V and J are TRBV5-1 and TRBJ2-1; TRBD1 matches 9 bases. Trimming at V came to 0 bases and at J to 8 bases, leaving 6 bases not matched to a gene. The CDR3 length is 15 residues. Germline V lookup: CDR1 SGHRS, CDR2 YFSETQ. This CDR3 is CASSLEDRGSDEQFF. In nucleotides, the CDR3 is TGCGCCAGCAGCTTGGAGGACAGGGGTTCTGATGAGCAGTTCTTC.

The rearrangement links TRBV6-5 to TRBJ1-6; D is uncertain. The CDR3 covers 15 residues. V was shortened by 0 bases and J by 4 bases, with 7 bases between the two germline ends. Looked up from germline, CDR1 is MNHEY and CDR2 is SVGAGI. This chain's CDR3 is CASSYSRSYNSPLHF. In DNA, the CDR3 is TGTGCCAGCAGTTACTCGAGGAGTTATAATTCACCCCTCCACTTT.

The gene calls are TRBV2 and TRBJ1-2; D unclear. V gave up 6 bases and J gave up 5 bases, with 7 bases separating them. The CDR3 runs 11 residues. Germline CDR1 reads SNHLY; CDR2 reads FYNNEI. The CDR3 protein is CASRQLYGYTF. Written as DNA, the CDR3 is TGTGCCAGCAGGCAGCTATATGGCTACACCTTC.

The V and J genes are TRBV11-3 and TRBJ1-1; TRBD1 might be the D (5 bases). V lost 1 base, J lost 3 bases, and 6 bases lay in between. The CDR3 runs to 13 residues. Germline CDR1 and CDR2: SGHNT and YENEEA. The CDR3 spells CASSLARDTEAFF. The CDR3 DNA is TGTGCCAGCAGCTTAGCCAGGGACACTGAAGCTTTCTTT.